In its sample, the clone carrying this TCR beta chain was seen many times. Amplification targeted the TCR beta CDR3 regions, with RNA transcripts as the source material. The authors performed first-round RT-PCR with HTBI primers and then a second-round multiplex PCR. MiXCR, applied by TCRdb to the multiplex PCR reads, yields one record per CDR3 protein. The table records about 660,000 distinct CDR3 sequences, about two fifths of them present only once. Patients with other autoimmune diseases, uncontrolled infections, pregnancy or lactation were excluded. The sample comes from a study of Graves' ophthalmopathy and Graves' hyperthyroidism. The trim removed 6 bases at V and 5 bases at J, leaving 4 bases unmatched. The CDR3 is made up of 15 amino acids. Germline lookup yields CDR1 MGHDK and CDR2 SYGVNS.

Sample: peripheral blood. V is TRBV25-1 and J is TRBJ2-2, with 12 bases identical to TRBD2. This TCR was recovered from an adult man with Graves' ophthalmopathy. CDR3 loop: CASRKGTSGTGELFF. Written as DNA, the CDR3 is TGTGCCAGCAGGAAGGGGACTAGCGGGACCGGGGAGCTGTTTTTT.